Included here is one T cell receptor (beta chain) sequence, with context. These data originate in a study of OX40 agonist ivuxolimab in advanced cancers. Sequenced by immunoSEQ multiplex PCR; TCRdb stores in-frame clones only, minus some. The sample yields under 85,000 clones, 85% seen once. The sequencing used CD4+ or CD8+ T cells sorted from blood, collected in a trial of the OX40 agonist ivuxolimab. The TCR comes from an adult with an advanced solid tumor such as melanoma, head and neck, liver or kidney cancer.

CDR3 residues: CASSYGGTLGNTIYF. The CDR3 DNA reads TGTGCCAGCAGTTACGGGGGGACCCTCGGAAACACCATATATTTT. The rearrangement links TRBV6-6 to TRBJ1-3; weak D call: TRBD1 (5 bases). The germline gives CDR1 MNHNY, CDR2 SVGAGI (reference sequence). Trimming shortened V by 2 bases and J by 4 bases, and 12 bases separated the two germline ends. The CDR3 extends over 15 amino acids.